Included here is one T cell receptor (beta chain) sequence, with context. Use of 60 Vbeta and 13 Jbeta primers characterized the PCR. Method: immunoSEQ multiplex PCR; TCRdb's copy keeps in-frame clones and lacks some. This sample carries just over 150,000 clones, about 75% of them seen once, and the ten largest clones take roughly 2%. The data derive from a study of cytomegalovirus exposure and HLA in healthy donors. J gave up 4 bases and V 3 bases, and 9 bases lay outside the gene matches. Germline V gives CDR1 MNHNS, CDR2 SASEGT. The length of the CDR3 is 16 residues. Material: PBMCs. The receptor was isolated from a female donor in good health and CMV-seronegative. The chain is built from TRBV6-1 and TRBJ2-3, with 8 nucleotides matching TRBD2. The CDR3 nucleotides are TGTGCCAGCAGTGATGTTAGCGGGGTTGGCGCAGATACGCAGTATTTT. Protein product: CASSDVSGVGADTQYF.